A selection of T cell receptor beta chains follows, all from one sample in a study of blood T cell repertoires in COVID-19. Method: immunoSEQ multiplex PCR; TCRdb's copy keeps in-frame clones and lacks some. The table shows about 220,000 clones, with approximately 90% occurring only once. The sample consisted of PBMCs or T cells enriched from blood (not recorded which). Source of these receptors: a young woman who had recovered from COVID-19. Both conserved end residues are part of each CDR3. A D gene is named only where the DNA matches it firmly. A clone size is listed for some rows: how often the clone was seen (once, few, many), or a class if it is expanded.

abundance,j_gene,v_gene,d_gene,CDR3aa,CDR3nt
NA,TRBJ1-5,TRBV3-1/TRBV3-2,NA,CASSQIPGSRTGLSQPQHF,TGTGCCAGCAGCCAAATCCCCGGGAGCCGTACGGGACTAAGCCAGCCCCAGCATTTT
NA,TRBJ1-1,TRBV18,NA,CASSPIPGRTEAFF,TGTGCCAGCTCACCGATCCCAGGAAGGACTGAAGCTTTCTTT
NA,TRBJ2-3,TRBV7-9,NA,CASSLYGGISSETTDTQYF,TGTGCCAGCAGCTTATACGGGGGTATTTCCTCTGAAACCACAGATACGCAGTATTTT
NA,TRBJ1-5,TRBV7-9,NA,CASSLGNVGGYQPQHF,TGTGCCAGCAGCTTAGGTAATGTGGGAGGTTATCAGCCCCAGCATTTT
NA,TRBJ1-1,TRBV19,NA,CASKRVGGTEAFF,TGTGCCAGTAAGAGGGTCGGTGGCACTGAAGCTTTCTTT
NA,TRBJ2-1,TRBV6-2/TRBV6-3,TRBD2,CASSSTSGGPYNEQFF,TGTGCCAGCAGTTCTACTAGCGGGGGGCCCTACAATGAGCAGTTCTTC
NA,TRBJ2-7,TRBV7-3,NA,CASSPSYEQYF,TGTGCCAGCAGCCCCAGTTACGAGCAGTACTTC
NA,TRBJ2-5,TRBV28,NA,CASSPPRGALETQYF,TGTGCCAGCAGTCCCCCTAGGGGCGCCTTAGAGACCCAGTACTTC
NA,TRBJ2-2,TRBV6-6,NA,CASSRLGTPGTTGELFF,TGTGCCAGCAGTCGACTCGGGACACCAGGTACCACCGGGGAGCTGTTTTTT
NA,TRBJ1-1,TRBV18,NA,CASSPQTGKNTEAFF,TGTGCCAGCTCACCCCAAACCGGGAAGAACACTGAAGCTTTCTTT
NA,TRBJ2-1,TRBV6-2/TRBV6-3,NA,CASSYWSGSSYNEQFF,TGTGCCAGCAGTTATTGGTCGGGGAGCTCCTACAATGAGCAGTTCTTC
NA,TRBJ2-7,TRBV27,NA,CASSPTASYEQYF,TGTGCCAGTTCCCCGACTGCTTCCTACGAGCAGTACTTC
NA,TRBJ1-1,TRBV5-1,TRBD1,CASSFGDNRGLEAFF,TGCGCCAGCAGCTTCGGGGACAACAGGGGCCTCGAAGCTTTCTTT
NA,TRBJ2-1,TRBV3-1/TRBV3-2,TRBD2,CASSLMGLAGSNEQFF,TGTGCCAGCAGCTTGATGGGACTAGCGGGGTCCAATGAGCAGTTCTTC
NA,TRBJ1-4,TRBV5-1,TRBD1,CASSSPGQGPLEKLFF,TGCGCCAGCAGCTCACCGGGACAGGGCCCCCTGGAAAAACTGTTTTTT
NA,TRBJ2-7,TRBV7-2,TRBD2,CASSLAPSGGTSYEQYF,TGTGCCAGCAGCTTAGCGCCTAGCGGGGGTACCTCCTACGAGCAGTACTTC
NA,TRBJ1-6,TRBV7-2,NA,CASSLVGPPNSPLHF,TGTGCCAGCAGCTTAGTGGGGCCTCCAAATTCACCCCTCCACTTT
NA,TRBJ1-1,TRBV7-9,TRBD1,CASSLGVGQGESEAFF,TGTGCCAGCAGCTTAGGAGTGGGACAGGGAGAATCTGAAGCTTTCTTT
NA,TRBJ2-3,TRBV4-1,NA,CASRRFVAVESTDTQYF,TGCGCCAGCAGGCGCTTTGTAGCGGTTGAAAGCACAGATACGCAGTATTTT
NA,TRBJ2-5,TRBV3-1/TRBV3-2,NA,CASSPIGAGGKTQYF,TGTGCCAGCAGCCCGATCGGGGCAGGGGGGAAGACCCAGTACTTC
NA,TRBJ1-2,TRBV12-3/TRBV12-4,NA,CASSRQSYGYTF,TGTGCCAGCAGTAGACAGTCCTATGGCTACACCTTC
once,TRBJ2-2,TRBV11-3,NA,CASSLKGQMDGELFF,TGTGCCAGCAGCTTAAAGGGGCAGATGGACGGGGAGCTGTTTTTT
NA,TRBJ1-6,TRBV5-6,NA,CASTGGSYNSPLHF,TGTGCCAGCACCGGAGGATCCTATAATTCACCCCTCCACTTT
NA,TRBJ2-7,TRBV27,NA,CASRDSNSYEQYF,TGTGCCAGCAGGGACAGCAACTCCTACGAGCAGTACTTC
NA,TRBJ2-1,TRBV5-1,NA,CASSLERSQSYNEQFF,TGCGCCAGCAGCTTGGAGAGGAGTCAATCCTACAATGAGCAGTTCTTC
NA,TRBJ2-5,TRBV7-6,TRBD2,CASSLAWTSWGRETQYF,TGTGCCAGCAGCTTAGCCTGGACTAGCTGGGGGAGGGAGACCCAGTACTTC
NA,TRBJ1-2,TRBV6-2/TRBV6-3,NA,CASSHGDFGGYTF,TGTGCCAGCAGCCACGGGGACTTCGGGGGCTACACCTTC
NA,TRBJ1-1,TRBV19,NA,CASRIGGGRGTEAFF,TGTGCCAGTAGGATCGGCGGGGGCAGGGGAACTGAAGCTTTCTTT
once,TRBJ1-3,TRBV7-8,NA,CASSFSRAGNTIYF,TGTGCCAGCAGCTTCTCGAGAGCTGGAAACACCATATATTTT
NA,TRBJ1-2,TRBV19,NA,CASSSGGRRNYGYTF,TGTGCCAGTAGTAGCGGGGGCCGTCGGAACTATGGCTACACCTTC
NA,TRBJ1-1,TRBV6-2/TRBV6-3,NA,CASSWTALNTEAFF,TGTGCCAGCAGTTGGACAGCGTTGAACACTGAAGCTTTCTTT
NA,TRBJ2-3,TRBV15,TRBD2,CATSRDGGGRTQYF,TGTGCCACCAGCAGAGATGGCGGGGGAAGGACGCAGTATTTT
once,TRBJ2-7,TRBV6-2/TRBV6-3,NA,CASSYSSGGRGDYEQYF,TGTGCCAGCAGTTACTCGAGTGGGGGCCGGGGAGACTACGAGCAGTACTTC
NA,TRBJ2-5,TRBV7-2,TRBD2,CASSLIWGGETQYF,TGTGCCAGCAGCTTAATCTGGGGAGGGGAGACCCAGTACTTC
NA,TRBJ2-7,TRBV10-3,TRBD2,CAISTGTTSYEQYF,TGTGCCATCAGTACCGGGACTACCTCCTACGAGCAGTACTTC
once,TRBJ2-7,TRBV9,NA,CASSPSSGAYEQYF,TGTGCCAGCAGCCCAAGCAGTGGAGCCTACGAGCAGTACTTC
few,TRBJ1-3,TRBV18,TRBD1,CASSTTGGGLGNTIYF,TGTGCCAGCTCAACGACAGGGGGCGGACTCGGAAACACCATATATTTT
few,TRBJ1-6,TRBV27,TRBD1,CASSLGSWTGGSPLHF,TGTGCCAGCAGTTTAGGTAGTTGGACAGGGGGGTCACCCCTCCACTTT
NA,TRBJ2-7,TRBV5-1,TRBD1,CASSSGQGADEQYF,TGCGCCAGCAGCTCGGGACAGGGGGCAGACGAGCAGTACTTC
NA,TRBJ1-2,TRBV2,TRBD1,CASTKDRGPGYTF,TGTGCCAGCACTAAGGACAGGGGGCCTGGCTACACCTTC
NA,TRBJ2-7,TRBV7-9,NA,CASSYEGGEQYF,TGTGCCAGCAGCTACGAAGGGGGCGAGCAGTACTTC
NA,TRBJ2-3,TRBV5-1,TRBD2,CASSDGTSWGDTQYF,TGCGCCAGCAGCGACGGGACTAGCTGGGGAGATACGCAGTATTTT
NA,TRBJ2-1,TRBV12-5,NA,CASGLGSRVDEQFF,TGTGCTAGTGGTTTGGGAAGCAGGGTTGATGAGCAGTTCTTC
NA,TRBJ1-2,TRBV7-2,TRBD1,CASSLVLGQGRGYTF,TGTGCCAGCAGCTTAGTCCTAGGACAGGGGAGAGGCTACACCTTC
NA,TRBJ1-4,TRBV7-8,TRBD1,CASSGPQGARIEKLFF,TGTGCCAGCAGCGGACCACAGGGGGCGCGTATTGAAAAACTGTTTTTT
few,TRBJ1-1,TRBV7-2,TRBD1,CASSFSGQGRTEAFF,TGTGCCAGCAGCTTCTCGGGACAGGGGCGCACTGAAGCTTTCTTT